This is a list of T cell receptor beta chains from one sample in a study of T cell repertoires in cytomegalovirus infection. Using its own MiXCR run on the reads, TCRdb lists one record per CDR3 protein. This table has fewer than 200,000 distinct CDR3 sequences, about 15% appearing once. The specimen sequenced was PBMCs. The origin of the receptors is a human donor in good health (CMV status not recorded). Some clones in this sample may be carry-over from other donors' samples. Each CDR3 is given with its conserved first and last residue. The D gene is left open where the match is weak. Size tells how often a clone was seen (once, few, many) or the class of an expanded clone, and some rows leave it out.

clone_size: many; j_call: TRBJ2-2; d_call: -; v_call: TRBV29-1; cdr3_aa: CSVGLTGEGTGELFF; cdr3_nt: TGCAGCGTTGGGCTTACGGGGGAAGGTACCGGGGAGCTGTTTTTT
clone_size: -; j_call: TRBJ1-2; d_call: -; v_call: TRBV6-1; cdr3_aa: CASTQPRQVGYTF; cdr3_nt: TGTGCCAGCACCCAACCTCGACAGGTTGGCTACACCTTC
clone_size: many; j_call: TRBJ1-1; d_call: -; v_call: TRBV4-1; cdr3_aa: CASSQGGSFITEAFF; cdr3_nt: TGCGCCAGCAGCCAAGGCGGCAGTTTTATCACTGAAGCTTTCTTT
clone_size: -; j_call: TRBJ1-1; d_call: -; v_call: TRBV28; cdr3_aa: CASSLPPGLTEAFF; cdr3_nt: TGTGCCAGCAGTTTACCCCCAGGGCTCACTGAAGCTTTCTTT
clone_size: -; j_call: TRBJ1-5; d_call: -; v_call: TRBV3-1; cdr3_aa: CASSQERVRPQHF; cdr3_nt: TGTGCCAGCAGCCAAGAGAGGGTGCGGCCCCAGCATTTT
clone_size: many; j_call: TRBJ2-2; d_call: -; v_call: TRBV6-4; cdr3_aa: CASSDSEDNGELFF; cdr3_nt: TGTGCCAGCAGTGACTCGGAGGATAACGGGGAGCTGTTTTTT
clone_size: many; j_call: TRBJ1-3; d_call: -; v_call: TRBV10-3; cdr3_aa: CAISEPGGGHGNTIYF; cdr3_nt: TGTGCCATCAGTGAGCCGGGAGGCGGACATGGAAACACCATATATTTT
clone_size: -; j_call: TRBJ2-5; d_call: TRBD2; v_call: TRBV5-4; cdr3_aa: CASSLGAGGYQETQYF; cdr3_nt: TGTGCCAGCAGCTTGGGGGCGGGGGGATACCAAGAGACCCAGTACTTC
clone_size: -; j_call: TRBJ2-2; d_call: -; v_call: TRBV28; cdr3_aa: CASSFPGVLETGELFF; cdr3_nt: TGTGCCAGCAGTTTCCCAGGGGTGTTGGAGACCGGGGAGCTGTTTTTT
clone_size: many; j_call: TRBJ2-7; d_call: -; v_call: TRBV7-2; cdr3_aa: CASSAGGTLYEQYF; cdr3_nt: TGTGCCAGCAGCGCCGGGGGCACTTTATACGAGCAGTACTTC
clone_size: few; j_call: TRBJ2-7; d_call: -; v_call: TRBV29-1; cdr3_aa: CSVEEGGGWLSSYEQYF; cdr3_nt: TGCAGCGTTGAAGAGGGTGGAGGCTGGTTAAGTTCCTACGAGCAGTACTTC
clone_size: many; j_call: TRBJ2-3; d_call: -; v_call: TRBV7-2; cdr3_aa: CASSLNLLADTQYF; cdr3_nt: TGTGCCAGCAGCTTGAACCTACTAGCAGATACGCAGTATTTT
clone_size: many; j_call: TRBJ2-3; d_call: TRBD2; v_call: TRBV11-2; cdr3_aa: CASSLGLAGGTDTQYF; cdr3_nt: TGTGCCAGCAGCCTGGGACTAGCGGGGGGCACAGATACGCAGTATTTT
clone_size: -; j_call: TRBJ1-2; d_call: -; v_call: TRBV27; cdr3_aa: CASSLTGGANYGYTF; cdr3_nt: TGTGCCAGCAGTTTAACGGGGGGAGCTAACTATGGCTACACCTTC
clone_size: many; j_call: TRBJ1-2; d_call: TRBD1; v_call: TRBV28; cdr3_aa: CASSSFLRDRVSNYGYTF; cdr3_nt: TGTGCCAGCAGTTCGTTCCTCCGGGACAGGGTTTCTAACTATGGCTACACCTTC
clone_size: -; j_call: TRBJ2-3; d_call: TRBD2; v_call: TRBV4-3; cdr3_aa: CASSQDRASGRDTQYF; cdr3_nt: TGCGCCAGCAGCCAAGATAGGGCTAGCGGGCGAGATACGCAGTATTTT